This TCR beta chain was sequenced in a study of early T cells in non-severe SARS-CoV-2 infection. Trimming took 1 base from V and 5 from J, leaving 11 bases between them. This CDR3 is 14 amino acids long. Germline CDR1 and CDR2: SGHAT and FQNNGV. This clonotype turned up a few times. Antigen unknown. Study outcomes and limitations: Sequences matched to VDJdb favored anti-spike CD8 responses, while private and CD4 specificities were missed.

Individual cDNA molecules received unique molecular identifiers during library preparation. One entry per CDR3 protein, called by TCRdb with MiXCR from the 5' RACE reads. The profile shows 60,000 or so distinct CDR3 sequences, approximately 10% of them singletons. The sequencing used whole blood, collected at baseline. This sequence originates from an adult who was a healthcare worker with PCR-confirmed SARS-CoV-2 infection or an uninfected control (not recorded which). The chain links TRBV11-2 to TRBJ2-5; tentative D call: TRBD1 (6 bases). The CDR3, as DNA: TGTGCCAGCAGCTTAGTCAGGGGAGCGGAGACCCAGTACTTC. Translating gives CASSLVRGAETQYF.